Shown below are 25 T cell receptor beta chains from a single sample sequenced in a study of persistence of HIV-infected CD4 T cells. Which antigens these TCRs recognize remains unknown. Nonspecific anti-CD3/anti-CD28 bead stimulation represents the broad CD4+ T cell repertoire. Sorting selected CD4+ T cells upregulating both CD40 ligand and CD69. The immunoSEQ assay was version 4, run in survey mode. Assay: immunoSEQ multiplex PCR; the TCRdb copy retains only in-frame clones and omits some. The sample consists of some 40,000 clones, roughly 92% of them appearing once. Sample: CD4+ T cells sorted from PBMCs after roughly 18-hour stimulation, taken from a patient who received antiretroviral therapy. The receptors derive from an adult man with HIV who was CMV-seropositive.

This clone showed up just once. The chain links TRBV7-9 to TRBJ2-5; D perhaps matches TRBD1 (6 bases). Trimming removed 5 bases from V and 5 bases from J, with 24 bases in between. The germline V gene has CDR1 SEHNR and CDR2 FQNEAQ (reference sequence). The CDR3 runs 17 residues. The CDR3 here is CASSPHHTPQGYETQYF. The CDR3, as DNA: TGTGCCAGCAGCCCCCATCATACCCCACAGGGCTATGAGACCCAGTACTTC.

The gene calls are TRBV19 and TRBJ2-2; D ambiguous. This CDR3 has 11 amino acids. Deletions cut 7 bases from V and 8 bases from J, with 8 bases between. Germline-derived CDR1 and CDR2 are LNHDA and SQIVND (reference sequence). The CDR3 protein is CASTNPGELFF. The CDR3 DNA follows: TGTGCCAGTACTAACCCTGGGGAGCTGTTTTTT.

The genes are TRBV3-1 (or the pseudogene TRBV3-2) and TRBJ1-6; 7 positions match TRBD1. The CDR3 covers 16 residues. The ends lost 3 bases at V and 9 bases at J; junction bases unmatched: 11. Germline CDR1 reads LGHDT; CDR2 reads YNNKEL (reference sequence). The CDR3 DNA reads as TGTGCCAGCAGCCACATCGGGGGACAGCGCACTTCACCCCTCCACTTT. Its protein is CASSHIGGQRTSPLHF.

This clone was seen only a few times. The chain uses TRBV28 and TRBJ1-1; 7 bases are a match to TRBD1. This CDR3 spans 12 amino acids. V was pared by 5 bases and J by 11 bases, with 8 bases of the junction left unmatched. Germline V CDR1 and CDR2: MDHEN, SYDVKM. In DNA form, the CDR3 reads TGTGCCAGCAGTCCCCCGACAGGGAAGGCTTTCTTT. This translates into CASSPPTGKAFF.

The CDR3 spells CASSTPTGRVYNEQFF. The CDR3 nucleotides are TGTGCCAGCAGCACCCCCACAGGGCGAGTTTACAATGAGCAGTTCTTC. The chain combines TRBV5-4 with TRBJ2-1; D might be TRBD1 (6 bases). CDR3 size: 16 residues. V lost 4 bases, J lost 4 bases, and 18 bases lay in between. Germline-derived CDR1 and CDR2 are SGHNT and YYREEE (reference sequence).

There are a few counts of this clone. The chain is built from TRBV19 and TRBJ1-5; D is perhaps TRBD1 (5 bases). This CDR3 has 15 residues. V gave up 5 bases and J gave up 2 bases, with 13 bases separating them. CDR1 is LNHDA, CDR2 SQIVND, per germline (reference sequence). The CDR3 reads CASSSPGGGNQPQHF. The CDR3 DNA sequence: TGTGCCAGTAGTTCTCCGGGGGGTGGCAATCAGCCCCAGCATTTT.

V gene TRBV28 combines with J gene TRBJ1-6; a weak D match, TRBD1 (5 bases). V lost 8 bases and J 14 bases, leaving 22 bases between the germline ends. The CDR3 loop spans 14 amino acids. From germline, CDR1 is MDHEN and CDR2 SYDVKM. The CDR3 nucleotides are TGTGCCAGCGGTCGGGGGGAGGCCCGGTCGGCCCTCCACTTT. This translates into CASGRGEARSALHF.

The chain has TRBV5-1 and TRBJ2-2, with 15 bases identical to TRBD2. The ends lost 4 bases at V and 7 bases at J; junction bases unmatched: 11. The germline V gene encodes CDR1 SGHRS and CDR2 YFSETQ. This CDR3 has 18 amino acids. CDR3 sequence: CASSPRTSGGATGGELFF. DNA for the CDR3: TGCGCCAGCAGCCCTAGGACTAGCGGGGGGGCAACAGGCGGGGAGCTGTTTTTT.

The CDR3 region is CASSQAGQDNSPLHF. The CDR3 DNA reads TGTGCCAGCAGCCAAGCGGGACAGGATAATTCACCCCTCCACTTT. The J gene is TRBJ1-6, the V gene TRBV3-1 (or the pseudogene TRBV3-2); 8 nucleotides line up with TRBD1. From germline, CDR1 is LGHDT and CDR2 YNNKEL (reference sequence). The CDR3 sequence is 15 residues long. J was trimmed by 5 bases and V by 1 base; bases with no gene match: 1.

This chain joins TRBV6-5 and TRBJ2-1; TRBD2 aligns across 11 bases. Germline-derived CDR1 and CDR2 are MNHEY and SVGAGI. V gave up 2 bases and J gave up 9 bases; unmatched junction bases: 6. The CDR3 is made up of 15 amino acids. CDR3 coding DNA: TGTGCCAGCAGTTACGGGCTAGCGGGGGGAATTGAGCAGTTCTTC. Translation: CASSYGLAGGIEQFF.

This clone ranks as medium-sized. The V and J genes are TRBV2 and TRBJ1-5; 9 positions match TRBD1. The CDR3 loop spans 16 amino acids. Germline CDR1 and CDR2: SNHLY and FYNNEI. The junction had 11 bases not matched to a gene; V was cut back by 7 bases and J by 4 bases. CDR3 in amino acids: CASNQQGARANQPQHF. The CDR3 DNA reads TGTGCCAGCAATCAACAGGGGGCGAGAGCTAATCAGCCCCAGCATTTT.

V is TRBV2 and J is TRBJ2-3, with D tentatively TRBD1 or TRBD2 (5 bases each). This CDR3 is built from 13 residues. Germline CDR1 is SNHLY and CDR2 is FYNNEI. The V gene lost 6 bases and the J gene lost 1 base, with 8 bases spanning the gap. CDR3 loop: CASRLGGTDTQYF. The CDR3 nucleotides are TGTGCCAGCAGGTTGGGGGGCACAGATACGCAGTATTTT.

The rearrangement joins TRBV5-1 to TRBJ2-1; TRBD2 aligns across 10 bases. V was clipped by 5 bases and J by 8 bases; unmatched bases: 10. The germline CDR1 and CDR2 sequences are SGHRS and YFSETQ. CDR3 length: 15 residues. DNA for the CDR3: TGCGCCAGCAGTCTGAGCGGGGGGGCCCTATATGAGCAGTTCTTC. Its protein is CASSLSGGALYEQFF. Full variable domain (outside the CDR3, taken from reference TRBV5-1 and TRBJ2-1): KAGVTQTPRYLIKTRGQQVTLSCSPISGHRSVSWYQQTPGQGLQFLFEYFSETQRNKGNFPGRFSGRQFSNSRSEMNVSTLELGDSALYLCASSLSGGALYEQFFGPGTRLTVL.

This clone appeared once. The chain couples TRBV27 to TRBJ2-2; tentative D call: TRBD1 (6 bases). Germline assignment: CDR1 MNHEY and CDR2 SMNVEV (reference sequence). The CDR3 loop spans 14 amino acids. In DNA form, the CDR3 reads TGTGCAACAGTAAGTGGCAGGGGATCGGGGGAGCTGTTTTTT. Amino acids: CATVSGRGSGELFF.

This clone appeared a single time. The chain joins TRBV7-9 to TRBJ1-4; D gene uncertain. Germline values: CDR1 SEHNR, CDR2 FQNEAQ (reference sequence). Trimming pared 3 bases from V and 7 bases from J, leaving 9 bases between. This CDR3 has 13 amino acids. The CDR3 protein is CASSFFSGEKLFF. The CDR3 DNA reads as TGTGCCAGCAGCTTTTTCAGTGGTGAAAAACTGTTTTTT.

The J gene is TRBJ2-7, the V gene TRBV28, with D possibly TRBD2 on 6 matching bases. The CDR3 totals 13 residues. Germline assignment: CDR1 MDHEN and CDR2 SYDVKM. V was clipped by 8 bases and J by 3 bases, with 14 bases between them. CDR3 sequence (DNA): TGTGCCAGCTGCCGGGACTCTGACTACGAGCAGTACTTC. Amino acid sequence: CASCRDSDYEQYF.

This clone was counted once. The V and J genes are TRBV25-1 and TRBJ2-3; the D gene is possibly TRBD1 (8 bases). V lost 5 bases and J 4 bases, leaving 16 bases between the germline ends. Per germline, CDR1 MGHDK and CDR2 SYGVNS. The CDR3 spans 15 residues. Here the CDR3 reads CASSSRQGRADTQYF. Written as DNA, the CDR3 is TGTGCCAGCAGTTCCCGACAGGGGAGGGCAGATACGCAGTATTTT.

In this sample, this clone turned up once. The chain couples TRBV10-3 to TRBJ1-2, with a possible D match to TRBD1 (6 bases). CDR1 is ENHRY, CDR2 SYGVKD, per germline. CDR3 length: 16 amino acids. Trimming left V 3 bases short and J 1 base short, with 15 bases between. CDR3 DNA sequence: TGTGCCATCAGTGACCCCGGACAGAGACGTAACTATGGCTACACCTTC. Its translation: CAISDPGQRRNYGYTF.

This clone occurred a few times. The chain employs TRBV12-5 and TRBJ1-5; no clear D. CDR3 size: 11 residues. The V end lost 2 bases, the J end lost 6 bases, and 2 bases lay between the germline ends. Looked up from germline, CDR1 is LGHNT and CDR2 is FRNRAP. The CDR3 DNA reads TGTGCTAGTGGTTTGACTCAGCCCCAGCATTTT. This codes for CASGLTQPQHF.

V and J are TRBV10-3 and TRBJ2-7; 10 nucleotides line up with TRBD2. With V trimmed by 3 bases and J by 4 bases, 3 bases remained unmatched. From germline, CDR1 is ENHRY and CDR2 SYGVKD. The length of the CDR3 is 14 residues. The CDR3, as DNA: TGTGCCATCAGTGACAGCGGGGGGGAATACGAGCAGTACTTC. Protein product: CAISDSGGEYEQYF.

This chain connects TRBV12-3 or TRBV12-4 to TRBJ2-3, with D perhaps TRBD1 or TRBD2 (6 bases each). This CDR3 has 12 residues. Trimming took 6 bases from V and 4 from J, leaving 8 bases between them. In nucleotides, the CDR3 is TGTGCCAGCAGCGGGGGCCCAGATACGCAGTATTTT. It yields the protein CASSGGPDTQYF.

The chain is built from TRBV19 and TRBJ2-7, with a tentative D call TRBD1 (5 bases). The CDR3 has 11 amino acids. Looked up from germline, CDR1 is LNHDA and CDR2 is SQIVND (reference sequence). In DNA form, the CDR3 reads TGTGCCAGTTATCAAGTGGGCAGGGATTGTGTC. As protein: CASYQVGRDCV.

This clone was seen only once. This chain uses TRBV6-5 with TRBJ1-2; D gene uncertain. V lost 6 bases, J lost 4 bases, and 15 bases lay in between. The germline V gene encodes CDR1 MNHEY and CDR2 SVGAGI. CDR3 length: 14 amino acids. The chain's CDR3 is CASSFREAFYGYTF. Here the CDR3 DNA reads TGTGCCAGCAGCTTCCGGGAGGCCTTCTATGGCTACACCTTC.

The V gene is TRBV7-2, the J gene TRBJ1-4; D ambiguous. This CDR3 has 14 amino acids. V was clipped by 1 base and J by 3 bases, with 6 bases between them. The V gene's germline CDR1 is SGHTA and CDR2 FQGNSA. CDR3 loop: CASSLGRSNEKLFF. CDR3 DNA: TGTGCCAGCAGCTTAGGGCGATCTAATGAAAAACTGTTTTTT.

The chain is built from TRBV2 and TRBJ1-4; 7 bases fit TRBD1. The CDR3 loop spans 14 amino acids. J lost 6 bases, V lost 4 bases, and 5 bases had no gene match. Germline V gives CDR1 SNHLY, CDR2 FYNNEI. The CDR3 loop reads CASSVGTVDEKLFF. CDR3 bases: TGTGCCAGCAGTGTGGGGACAGTGGATGAAAAACTGTTTTTT.